This TCR beta chain was captured in a study of shared clonotypes between healthy human individuals. The overall study: The plates for each donor numbered three CD4 naive, three CD4 memory, two CD8 naive and one CD8 memory. Findings of the study overall: Clonotypes which were not shared had lower generation probabilities than clonotypes that all four donors shared. Researchers found naive subsets generally carried larger estimated richness than memory subsets.

Some clones are missing from TCRdb's copy, which holds only in-frame ones; the method was immunoSEQ multiplex PCR. The top ten clones hold approximately 25% of a sample with about 100,000 clones, 55% to 70% of them seen once. The CDR3 is 15 amino acids. Germline values: CDR1 LGHNA, CDR2 YNFKEQ. V was pared by 1 base and J by 2 bases, with 8 bases between. Many counts were recorded for this clone. Its antigen is still unknown. The TCR comes from a woman between 25 and 40 years old in good health. The chain carries TRBV4-2 and TRBJ2-2; D is possibly TRBD1 (6 bases). The sample was memory CD8+ T cells sorted from blood. This sample's subset: CD45RO+ cells pooled with CCR7-negative TemRA cells. In DNA form, the CDR3 reads TGTGCCAGCAGCCAAGTGACAGGAAACACCGGGGAGCTGTTTTTT. Residues: CASSQVTGNTGELFF.